The sequence of this TCR beta chain was determined in a study of T cell changes during pregnancy in multiple sclerosis (dated by TCRdb to about 2019). General notes on the study: Changes in the T cell repertoire over the course of pregnancy were examined in this study in women with multiple sclerosis.

Its CDR3 holds 15 amino acids, cysteine through phenylalanine. Solely the CDR3 DNA is kept, with 45 bases framed from the first base. V loses 2 bases of germline sequence and J loses 3 bases, and the interval between the two ends is 13 bases. Taken from the germline V gene (reference sequence), the CDR1 and CDR2 loops are MNHEY and SMNVEV. The library came from the immunoSEQ multiplex PCR assay. TCRdb holds this immuneACCESS table with in-frame rearrangements only. Some clones are missing; in checked studies, unresolved V genes explain under half, and the rest has no known cause. The sample records tens of thousands of clones, 90% of which are singletons. About 0.51% of the sample belongs to the ten largest clones. Details on this clone: Its target antigen remains unknown. The record has no base qualities; no much larger clone is one base away.

The input for sequencing was CD4+ T cells from peripheral blood mononuclear cells, taken in the second trimester of pregnancy. The rearrangement joined TRBV27 to TRBJ1-2; a weak D assignment points to TRBD1 (6 bases agree). The clonotype was recovered from a female donor with multiple sclerosis, enrolled in a pregnancy study. The CDR3 protein: CASSLTGPNHYGYTF. The nucleotide sequence is TGTGCCAGCAGTTTAACAGGGCCCAACCACTATGGCTACACCTTC.